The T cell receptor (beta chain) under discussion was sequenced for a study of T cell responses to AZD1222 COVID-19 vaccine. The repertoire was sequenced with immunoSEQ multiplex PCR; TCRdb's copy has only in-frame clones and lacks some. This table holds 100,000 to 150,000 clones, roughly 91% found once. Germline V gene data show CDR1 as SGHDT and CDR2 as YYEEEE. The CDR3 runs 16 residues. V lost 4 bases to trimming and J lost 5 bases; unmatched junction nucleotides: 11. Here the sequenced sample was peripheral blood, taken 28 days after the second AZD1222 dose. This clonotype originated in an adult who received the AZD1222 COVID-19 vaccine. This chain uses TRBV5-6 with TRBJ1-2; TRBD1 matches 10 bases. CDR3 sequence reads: CASSVDRDRGWYGYTF. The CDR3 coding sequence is TGTGCCAGCAGCGTCGACCGGGACAGGGGTTGGTATGGCTACACCTTC.